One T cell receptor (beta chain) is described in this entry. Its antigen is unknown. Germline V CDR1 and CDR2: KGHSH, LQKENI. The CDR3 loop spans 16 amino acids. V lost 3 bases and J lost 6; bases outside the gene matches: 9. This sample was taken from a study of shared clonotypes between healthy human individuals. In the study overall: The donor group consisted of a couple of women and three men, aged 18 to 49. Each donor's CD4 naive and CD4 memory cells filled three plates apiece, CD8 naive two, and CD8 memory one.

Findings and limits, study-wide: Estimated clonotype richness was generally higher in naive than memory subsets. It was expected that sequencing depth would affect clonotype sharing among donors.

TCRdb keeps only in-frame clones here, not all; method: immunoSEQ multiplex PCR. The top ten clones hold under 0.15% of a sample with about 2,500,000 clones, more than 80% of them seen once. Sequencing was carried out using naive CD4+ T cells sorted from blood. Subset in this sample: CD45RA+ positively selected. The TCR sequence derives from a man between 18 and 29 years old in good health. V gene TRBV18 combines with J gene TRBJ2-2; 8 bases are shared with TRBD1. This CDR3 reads CASSPWTGYKAGELFF. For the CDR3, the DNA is TGTGCCAGCTCACCCTGGACAGGGTATAAAGCCGGGGAGCTGTTTTTT. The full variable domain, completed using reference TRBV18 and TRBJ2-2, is NAGVMQNPRHLVRRRGQEARLRCSPMKGHSHVYWYRQLPEEGLKFMVYLQKENIIDESGMPKERFSAEFPKEGPSILRIQQVVRGDSAAYFCASSPWTGYKAGELFFGEGSRLTVL.